This entry lists 15 T cell receptor beta chains sequenced from one sample in a study of blood T cell repertoires in COVID-19. The method was immunoSEQ multiplex PCR; TCRdb's version includes in-frame clones alone and lacks a portion of them. The sample records about 190,000 clones, roughly 85% being singletons. Sequencing input: peripheral blood. These receptors were taken from a woman in her 70s with acute or convalescent COVID-19.

This chain connects TRBV6-2 or TRBV6-3 to TRBJ1-1; 7 bases agree with TRBD1. V dropped 4 bases and J dropped 5; count of bases not matched to a gene: 4. The CDR3 consists of 13 residues. Germline CDR1 is MNHEY and CDR2 is SVGEGT. CDR3 coding DNA: TGTGCCAGCAGTTTTCAGGGGGAGACTGAAGCTTTCTTT. Amino acids: CASSFQGETEAFF.

The chain joins TRBV6-5 to TRBJ1-6; 8 bases align to TRBD1. This CDR3 has 14 residues. Germline CDR1 MNHEY, CDR2 SVGAGI. The V gene end was trimmed by 7 bases and the J gene end by 8 bases; junction bases not matched to a gene: 7. CDR3 residues: CASTGGQEDSPLHF. In DNA, the CDR3 is TGTGCCAGCACCGGGGGACAGGAGGATTCACCCCTCCACTTT.

V and J are TRBV30 and TRBJ1-4, with 8 bases fitting TRBD1. This CDR3 comprises 15 residues. CDR1 is GTSNPN and CDR2 is SVGIG in the germline V gene (reference sequence). Trimming took 2 bases from V and 3 from J; bases not matched to a gene: 5. The CDR3 loop reads CAWSLSQGANEKLFF. CDR3 in DNA: TGTGCCTGGAGTTTGTCACAGGGGGCTAATGAAAAACTGTTTTTT.

This chain links TRBV5-1 with TRBJ2-1; maybe TRBD2 (5 bases). CDR3 length equals 14 residues. V lost 0 bases to trimming and J lost 9 bases, with 13 bases between them. Germline V CDR1 and CDR2: SGHRS, YFSETQ. CDR3 amino acids: CASSLAGNSGEQFF. CDR3 DNA: TGCGCCAGCAGCTTGGCCGGAAACAGCGGTGAGCAGTTCTTC.

The chain recombines TRBV12-3 or TRBV12-4 with TRBJ1-4, with D possibly being TRBD1 (6 bases). V lost 1 base and J 8 bases, leaving 8 bases between the germline ends. The CDR3 consists of 13 residues. The CDR3 DNA reads as TGTGCCAGCAGTTTAGGGGGGCCCGAAAAACTGTTTTTT. This sequence encodes CASSLGGPEKLFF.

The chain combines TRBV5-8 with TRBJ2-2, with a possible D match to TRBD1 (6 bases). From germline, CDR1 is SGHTS and CDR2 YDEGEE. This CDR3 has 16 residues. V was shortened by 0 bases and J by 1 base, with 10 bases between the two germline ends. The CDR3 sequence is CASSLGQVRNTGELFF. In DNA, the CDR3 is TGTGCCAGCAGCTTGGGACAGGTGCGGAACACCGGGGAGCTGTTTTTT.

Only a few counts were recorded for this clone. This sequence joins TRBV19 and TRBJ2-7; D is possibly TRBD1 (6 bases). Germline CDR1 is LNHDA and CDR2 is SQIVND (reference sequence). The CDR3 is 14 amino acids. Deletions cut 5 bases from V and 2 bases from J, with 13 bases between. Here the CDR3 reads CASSGTRNPYEQYF. Here the CDR3 DNA reads TGTGCCAGTAGTGGGACAAGAAATCCCTACGAGCAGTACTTC.

The chain joins TRBV29-1 to TRBJ1-5; possible D gene TRBD1, 6 bases. V was shortened by 4 bases and J by 3 bases, with 13 bases between the two germline ends. CDR1 SQVTM and CDR2 ANQGSEA come from the germline V gene. There are 14 residues in the CDR3. The CDR3 region has the DNA TGCAGCGTTGGTTTCGGGACACCCAATCAGCCCCAGCATTTT. Amino acid sequence: CSVGFGTPNQPQHF.

The chain has TRBV7-9 and TRBJ2-1; D remains unclear. The CDR3 runs 16 residues. Germline V lookup: CDR1 SEHNR, CDR2 FQNEAQ (reference sequence). V was cut by 3 bases and J by 1 base, with 13 bases left in between. The CDR3 coding sequence is TGTGCCAGCAGCTTGTTGGTTGTACAATCCTACAATGAGCAGTTCTTC. It encodes CASSLLVVQSYNEQFF. Filled out from reference TRBV7-9 and TRBJ2-1, the complete variable domain reads DTGVSQNPRHKITKRGQNVTFRCDPISEHNRLYWYRQTLGQGPEFLTYFQNEAQLEKSRLLSDRFSAERPKGSFSTLEIQRTEQGDSAMYLCASSLLVVQSYNEQFFGPGTRLTVL.

This clone has more than one count but fewer than ten. The chain recombines TRBV10-3 with TRBJ2-5, with D hard to call. The germline V and J ends were trimmed by 0 bases and 5 bases, with 7 bases remaining between them. The germline V gene has CDR1 ENHRY and CDR2 SYGVKD. This CDR3 spans 13 amino acids. The CDR3 reads CAISESRGETQYF. In DNA form, the CDR3 reads TGTGCCATCAGTGAGTCGCGCGGCGAGACCCAGTACTTC.

The CDR3 spells CASSRQGTYEQYF. CDR3 bases: TGTGCCAGCAGCAGACAGGGGACCTACGAGCAGTACTTC. The J gene is TRBJ2-7, the V gene TRBV12-3 or TRBV12-4; TRBD1 matches 8 bases. The CDR3 spans 13 residues. Losses at the gene ends were 6 bases for V and 2 bases for J; bases not matched to a gene: 3.

The chain joins TRBV6-5 to TRBJ2-7, with a tentative D call TRBD1 (6 bases). The germline gives CDR1 MNHEY, CDR2 SVGAGI. The CDR3 length is 14 residues. The V and J ends lost 7 bases and 4 bases respectively, with 17 bases between them. CDR3 nucleotides: TGTGCCAGCATCCAACCGGGGACAAGTTACGAGCAGTACTTC. This translates into CASIQPGTSYEQYF.

The rearrangement joins TRBV11-2 to TRBJ1-5; no firm D call. The germline V gene has CDR1 SGHAT and CDR2 FQNNGV. The CDR3 length is 14 residues. Deletions cut 0 bases from V and 3 bases from J, with 6 bases between. In nucleotides, the CDR3 is TGTGCCAGCAGCTTAGATCTTAACAATCAGCCCCAGCATTTT. This sequence encodes CASSLDLNNQPQHF.

In DNA, the CDR3 is TGTGCCATCAGTCGGACAGGGGAAAGCTCTGGCTACACCTTC. It translates to CAISRTGESSGYTF. This chain joins TRBV10-3 and TRBJ1-2; TRBD1 agrees at 9 bases. The J segment lost 7 bases and the V segment lost 5 bases, leaving 8 bases of the junction unmatched. The germline V gene has CDR1 ENHRY and CDR2 SYGVKD. The CDR3 contains 14 residues.

The chain has TRBV9 and TRBJ2-2; TRBD2 aligns across 7 bases. V was pared by 0 bases and J by 1 base, with 9 bases of the junction left unmatched. The germline gives CDR1 SGDLS, CDR2 YYNGEE. This CDR3 spans 18 amino acids. The CDR3 coding sequence is TGTGCCAGCAGCGTAGGATCGGGGACTAAACGGAACACCGGGGAGCTGTTTTTT. It specifies CASSVGSGTKRNTGELFF.